The 27 T cell receptor beta chains below come from one sample, sequenced in a study of metastatic and nonmetastatic thyroid tumors. Patients underwent thyroid surgery, and none had received any treatment before it. Using MiXCR, TCRdb re-called clones from the PCR reads. In the table there are tens of thousands of clones, roughly an eighth of which are singletons. Sequencing was performed on tumor tissue. Receptors originate from a female donor with papillary thyroid cancer or a benign thyroid nodule (not recorded which). Some clones in this sample may be carry-over from other donors' samples.

About this clone itself: Relative to the germline gene, one junction end is altered; a read error may explain this. This sample also contains other DNA sequences that code for the same CDR3. V is TRBV20-1 and J is TRBJ1-2; 7 positions agree with TRBD1. The CDR3 extends over 13 amino acids. Germline V gene lookup returns CDR1 DFQATT and CDR2 SNEGSKA (reference sequence). The CDR3 DNA sequence: TGCAGTGCCCCGGGGCAGGGGGAAGGTGGCTACACATTC. Translating gives CSAPGQGEGGYTF.

The sample holds many counts of this clone. The chain has TRBV20-1 and TRBJ2-1; TRBD1 aligns across 9 bases. The germline V gene has CDR1 DFQATT and CDR2 SNEGSKA (reference sequence). The length of the CDR3 is 15 residues. Losses at the gene ends were 6 bases for V and 1 base for J; bases not matched to a gene: 7. The DNA for the CDR3 is TGCAGTGCCCTTCCCGGGACAGGGTCCTACAATGAGCAGTTCTTC. Its translation is CSALPGTGSYNEQFF.

The CDR3 DNA reads TGTGCCAGCAGCTTAGGGCCCTCTCCAGGCGGCTATGGCTACACCTTC. This codes for CASSLGPSPGGYGYTF. V is TRBV7-2 and J is TRBJ1-2, with unresolved D. The V gene's germline CDR1 is SGHTA and CDR2 FQGNSA. The CDR3 is 16 amino acids. Deletions cut 1 base from V and 4 bases from J, with 16 bases between. The whole variable domain, remainder taken from reference TRBV7-2 and TRBJ1-2, is GAGVSQSPSNKVTEKGKDVELRCDPISGHTALYWYRQSLGQGLEFLIYFQGNSAPDKSGLPSDRFSAERTGGSVSTLTIQRTQQEDSAVYLCASSLGPSPGGYGYTFGSGTRLTVV.

This clone was seen many times. V is TRBV30 and J is TRBJ1-4; TRBD1 aligns across 8 bases. J gave up 6 bases and V 1 base, and 7 bases lay outside the gene matches. Germline CDR1 is GTSNPN and CDR2 is SVGIG (reference sequence). This CDR3 contains 15 residues. CDR3 protein: CAWSEQGGDDEKLFF. Here the CDR3 DNA reads TGTGCCTGGAGTGAACAGGGGGGTGACGATGAAAAACTGTTTTTT.

Points on this clone: A read error is possible here, since a much larger clone lies one base away. This chain connects TRBV28 to TRBJ2-3; D is perhaps TRBD1 or TRBD2 (5 bases each). Trimming cost V 7 bases and J 3 bases, with 14 bases left between them. This CDR3 is 14 amino acids long. Germline V CDR1 and CDR2: MDHEN, SYDVKM. The CDR3, as DNA: TGTGCCAGCATCCAGGGAGTCGGAACAGATACGCAGTATTTT. Residues: CASIQGVGTDTQYF.

The sample holds many counts of this clone. This chain links TRBV5-1 with TRBJ2-3; D is uncertain. Germline CDR1 reads SGHRS; CDR2 reads YFSETQ. V was trimmed by 1 base and J by 6 bases, leaving 9 bases between them. CDR3 length: 13 residues. This CDR3 is CASSLTRLDTQYF. The DNA of the CDR3 is TGCGCCAGCAGCTTGACGCGACTGGATACGCAGTATTTT.

This clone showed up many times. This rearrangement joins TRBV19 to TRBJ2-2; 7 nucleotides agree with TRBD1. The CDR3 has 14 amino acids. J was trimmed by 2 bases and V by 9 bases; bases with no gene match: 6. Germline values: CDR1 LNHDA, CDR2 SQIVND (reference sequence). The CDR3, as DNA: TGTGCCAGCTCTCAGGGGGACAACACCGGGGAGCTGTTTTTT. Its protein product is CASSQGDNTGELFF.

As for this clone: A read error may explain this, as a much larger clone is one base away. The sample carries other DNA sequences with the same CDR3. The genes are TRBV18 and TRBJ1-4, with D uncertain. CDR1 is KGHSH and CDR2 is LQKENI in the germline V gene. The CDR3 is made up of 15 amino acids. CDR3 coding DNA: TGTGCCAGCTCACAGTCCGGGAATCCAAATGAAAAACTGTTTTTC. Protein: CASSQSGNPNEKLFF.

This clone was observed many times. This rearrangement joins TRBV19 to TRBJ1-1; D is perhaps TRBD1 (5 bases). In germline, CDR1 is LNHDA, CDR2 SQIVND (reference sequence). This CDR3 has 13 residues. Between the trimmed V and J ends, which lost 6 bases and 4 bases, there was a span of 12 bases. The CDR3: CASRKGLGTEAFF. The CDR3 nucleotides read TGTGCCAGTAGAAAGGGGCTAGGCACTGAAGCTTTCTTT.

This clone was detected many times. The gene calls are TRBV3-1 and TRBJ2-2, with D unresolved. CDR3 size: 15 residues. V lost 5 bases and J 0 bases, leaving 10 bases between the germline ends. Germline V lookup: CDR1 LGHDT, CDR2 YNNKEL (reference sequence). The CDR3 nucleotides are TGTGCCAGCAGCTGGAACAAACCGAACACCGGGGAGCTGTTTTTT. This gives the protein CASSWNKPNTGELFF. The variable domain in full, with the rest retrieved from reference TRBV3-1 and TRBJ2-2, is DTAVSQTPKYLVTQMGNDKSIKCEQNLGHDTMYWYKQDSKKFLKIMFSYNNKELIINETVPNRFSPKSPDKAHLNLHINSLELGDSAVYFCASSWNKPNTGELFFGEGSRLTVL.

This clone was seen repeatedly, ten times or more. The V call is TRBV15, the J call TRBJ2-1, with TRBD2 identical over 13 bases. The CDR3 is 15 amino acids. Germline loops: CDR1 LNHNV, CDR2 YYDKDF (reference sequence). With V trimmed by 5 bases and J by 5 bases, 3 bases remained unmatched. The CDR3 loop reads CATSPGLAGNNEQFF. Here the CDR3 DNA reads TGTGCCACCAGCCCGGGACTAGCGGGAAACAATGAGCAGTTCTTC.

This clone was found many times. The chain recombines TRBV28 with TRBJ1-5; no clear D gene. Trimming shortened V by 7 bases and J by 4 bases, and 17 bases separated the two germline ends. CDR3 length equals 15 residues. Germline values: CDR1 MDHEN, CDR2 SYDVKM. In DNA form, the CDR3 reads TGTGCCAGCAACCGAATCTGGACGGAAAATCAGCCCCAGCATTTT. This encodes CASNRIWTENQPQHF.

This clone was detected many times. CDR3 coding DNA: TGTGCCAGCAGCACAGGACTAGCGTCTGAGCAGTTCTTC. Encoded protein: CASSTGLASEQFF. This chain joins TRBV7-2 and TRBJ2-1, with 9 nucleotides matching TRBD2. Trimming cost V 5 bases and J 9 bases; bases outside gene matches: 5. Germline V gene data show CDR1 as SGHTA and CDR2 as FQGNSA. The CDR3 sequence is 13 residues long.

The rearrangement joins TRBV14 to TRBJ2-5; D is undetermined. Germline V lookup: CDR1 SGHDN, CDR2 FVKESK. V was shortened by 4 bases and J by 2 bases, with 17 bases between the two germline ends. The CDR3 runs to 16 residues. The DNA of the CDR3 is TGTGCCAGCAGCCCCGGAGTTAGATCCAGTCAAGAGACCCAGTACTTC. Amino acid sequence: CASSPGVRSSQETQYF.

This clone appeared many times. The genes are TRBV20-1 and TRBJ1-1, with D tentatively TRBD1 (5 bases). V was pared by 3 bases and J by 4 bases, with 15 bases between. This CDR3 is 14 amino acids long. Germline-derived CDR1 and CDR2 are DFQATT and SNEGSKA (reference sequence). In DNA, the CDR3 is TGCAGTGCTAGTTTCCCAGGGAAGTCCACTGAAGCTTTCTTT. It specifies CSASFPGKSTEAFF.

For this clone: This may stem from a read error, because a much larger clone lies one nucleotide away. The chain joins TRBV20-1 to TRBJ1-1; D perhaps matches TRBD1 (6 bases). Germline loops: CDR1 DFQATT, CDR2 SNEGSKA (reference sequence). Trimming left V 4 bases short and J 5 bases short, with 11 bases between. The CDR3 extends over 12 amino acids. The CDR3 loop is CSANTGITEAFF. In DNA, the CDR3 is TGCAGTGCTAATACAGGGATAACTGAAGCTTTCTTT.

This clone was found a few times. This rearrangement joins TRBV15 to TRBJ2-5; 7 bases are shared with TRBD1. Germline values: CDR1 LNHNV, CDR2 YYDKDF (reference sequence). V lost 0 bases to trimming and J lost 5 bases; unmatched junction nucleotides: 9. CDR3 size: 16 residues. CDR3 DNA: TGTGCCACCAGCAGAGAGCAGGACAGGCGTCCGGAGACCCAGTACTTC. Its protein is CATSREQDRRPETQYF.

By share, this clone ranks as medium-sized (0.01 to 0.1%). The rearrangement joins TRBV27 to TRBJ2-7; 9 nucleotides match TRBD1. J lost 2 bases, V lost 0 bases, and 2 bases had no gene match. The CDR3 covers 15 residues. Germline assignment: CDR1 MNHEY and CDR2 SMNVEV (reference sequence). Here the CDR3 reads CASSLSTGGTYEQYF. The CDR3 DNA sequence: TGTGCCAGCAGTTTATCGACAGGGGGGACCTACGAGCAGTACTTC.

This clone was seen repeatedly, ten times or more. The CDR3 sequence: CATSDAPTGSDTQYF. The CDR3, as DNA: TGTGCCACCAGTGATGCCCCGACGGGTTCAGATACGCAGTATTTT. This sequence joins TRBV24-1 and TRBJ2-3; D call uncertain. Trimming removed 3 bases at V and 4 bases at J, with 13 bases between. The CDR3 loop spans 15 amino acids. In germline, CDR1 is KGHDR, CDR2 SFDVKD.

About this clone itself: A much larger clone lies a single base off, so this may be a read error. The V call is TRBV20-1, the J call TRBJ2-1, with a tentative D call TRBD2 (5 bases). Between the trimmed V and J ends, which lost 1 base and 6 bases, there was a span of 13 bases. Germline loops: CDR1 DFQATT, CDR2 SNEGSKA (reference sequence). CDR3 length: 14 amino acids. CDR3 amino acids: CSARGGESGNEQFF. The CDR3 DNA reads TGCAGTGCTAGAGGCGGCGAGAGCGGCAATGAGCAGTTCTTC.

The rearrangement uses TRBV7-2 and TRBJ2-7; TRBD2 matches 7 bases. Germline CDR1 reads SGHTA; CDR2 reads FQGNSA. The ends lost 6 bases at V and 7 bases at J; junction bases unmatched: 12. The CDR3 loop spans 14 amino acids. The CDR3 loop is CASRQPGLPREQYF. CDR3 nucleotide sequence: TGTGCCAGCAGGCAACCGGGACTACCTCGTGAGCAGTACTTC.

This clone was found many times. The genes are TRBV16 and TRBJ1-5, with TRBD1 matching over 10 bases. The CDR3 loop spans 16 amino acids. Germline CDR1 and CDR2: KGHSY and FQNENV. V lost 2 bases and J lost 3; bases outside the gene matches: 4. In DNA form, the CDR3 reads TGTGCCAGCAGCCAAGCGGGACAGGGGATCAATCAGCCCCAGCATTTT. This translates into CASSQAGQGINQPQHF.

The V call is TRBV5-4, the J call TRBJ2-5; perhaps TRBD2 as D (5 bases). Germline V CDR1 and CDR2: SGHNT, YYREEE (reference sequence). Between the trimmed V and J ends, which lost 1 base and 0 bases, there was a span of 7 bases. The CDR3 length is 14 residues. CDR3 in amino acids: CASSLSGHQETQYF. For the CDR3, the DNA is TGTGCCAGCAGCTTGAGCGGCCACCAAGAGACCCAGTACTTC.

This clone turned up a few times. It may be a read error: a sequence one base away is much more abundant. Distinct nucleotide sequences in the sample also encode this CDR3. The chain joins TRBV10-1 to TRBJ2-3; 10 bases map to TRBD2. The CDR3 has 14 amino acids. V was pared by 7 bases and J by 6 bases, with 7 bases of the junction left unmatched. Looked up from germline, CDR1 is WNHNN and CDR2 is SYGVQD (reference sequence). The CDR3 DNA reads as TGCGCCAGCAACCCTAGCGGGAGACCCGATACGCAGTATTTT. It yields the protein CASNPSGRPDTQYF.

This clone was counted at least ten times. This rearrangement joins TRBV5-1 to TRBJ2-2; weak D call: TRBD2 (6 bases). This CDR3 contains 15 residues. V was shortened by 0 bases and J by 1 base, with 7 bases between the two germline ends. CDR1 and CDR2 (germline): SGHRS, YFSETQ. CDR3 protein: CASSLDGRNTGELFF. CDR3 DNA: TGCGCCAGCAGCTTGGACGGGAGGAACACCGGGGAGCTGTTTTTT.

This clone was seen a handful of times. It may be a read error: a sequence one base away is much more abundant. The rearrangement links TRBV25-1 to TRBJ1-2; weak D call: TRBD1 (6 bases). This CDR3 contains 11 residues. Germline-derived CDR1 and CDR2 are MGHDK and SYGVNS. Trimming pared 6 bases from V and 13 bases from J, leaving 15 bases between. As DNA, the CDR3 is TGTGCCAGCAGGACAGGTATGGGGTGCACCTTC. Residues: CASRTGMGCTF.

A few counts support this clone. This chain links TRBV10-3 with TRBJ1-2; D gene uncertain. The germline gives CDR1 ENHRY, CDR2 SYGVKD. CDR3 length: 14 amino acids. V was cut by 3 bases and J by 2 bases, with 10 bases left in between. CDR3 sequence (DNA): TGTGCCATCAGTGATCCTACAAGGAACTATGGCTACACCTTC. Translated, it gives CAISDPTRNYGYTF.